This entry concerns a single TCR beta chain. The antigen is undetermined. This table comes from immunoSEQ multiplex PCR, and its TCRdb copy is limited to in-frame clones, with some not included. The sample shows 84,000 or so clones, approximately 90% of them seen only once. CDR3 length: 11 amino acids. Germline V lookup: CDR1 LGHDT, CDR2 YNNKEL (reference sequence). V was shortened by 6 bases and J by 7 bases, with 10 bases between the two germline ends. This entry belongs to a study of T cell responses to AZD1222 COVID-19 vaccine. General study findings and limits: After the peak T cell response, and only then, were repertoires sampled. A mostly white British donor set with more females was recruited, and clonal diversity was possibly underestimated. A rise in Spike-specific TCR breadth and depth followed two AZD1222 doses.

The sequencing used peripheral blood, collected on day 0 of AZD1222 vaccination. The chain is built from TRBV3-1 (or the pseudogene TRBV3-2) and TRBJ2-7; no firm D call. The source is an adult in good health. The CDR3 region has the DNA TGTGCCAGCAGAAACCTCGAGGAGCAGTACTTC. It translates to CASRNLEEQYF.